These T cell receptor beta chains were read from a single sample in a study of blood T cell repertoires in COVID-19. Measured with immunoSEQ multiplex PCR; TCRdb has only the in-frame clones, and not every one. The sample has some 330,000 clones; 85% to 90% are singletons. The sequenced material came from PBMCs or T cells enriched from blood (not recorded which). The receptors derive from a man aged 25 to 40 who had recovered from COVID-19. Each CDR3 is given with its conserved first and last residue. A D gene is named only where the DNA matches it firmly. For some rows the clone size is stated as once, few or many, or as a class when expanded; others skip it.

>TRBJ1-1|NA|15|NA|TRBV27
CASSPSGVGRTEAFF
TGTGCCAGCAGCCCCTCCGGGGTCGGCAGGACTGAAGCTTTCTTT
>TRBJ1-4|NA|13|NA|TRBV11-3
CASSHTGTEKLFF
TGTGCCAGCAGTCATACAGGGACTGAAAAACTGTTTTTT
>TRBJ1-2|TRBD1|13|NA|TRBV6-5
CASRGGQFYGYTF
TGTGCCAGCAGAGGGGGACAGTTTTATGGCTACACCTTC
>TRBJ2-5|TRBD1|18|NA|TRBV6-1
CASSVMTGTGGHQETQYF
TGTGCCAGCAGTGTAATGACCGGGACAGGGGGCCACCAAGAGACCCAGTACTTC
>TRBJ2-5|TRBD1|14|NA|TRBV11-3
CASSPGQGKETQYF
TGCGCCAGCAGCCCGGGACAGGGAAAAGAGACCCAGTACTTC
>TRBJ2-3|TRBD1|16|NA|TRBV14
CASSQRPDRVSDTQYF
TGTGCCAGCAGCCAACGTCCGGACAGGGTCTCAGATACGCAGTATTTT
>TRBJ2-5|TRBD2|15|once|TRBV20-1
CSASYSGGVRETQYF
TGCAGTGCGAGTTATAGCGGGGGGGTCCGAGAGACCCAGTACTTC
>TRBJ1-1|NA|15|NA|TRBV7-9
CASRPPSRFWTEAFF
TGTGCCAGCAGGCCTCCTTCTCGGTTCTGGACTGAAGCTTTCTTT
>TRBJ1-1|NA|14|NA|TRBV9
CASSVVGVGTEAFF
TGTGCCAGCAGCGTAGTCGGGGTTGGCACTGAAGCTTTCTTT
>TRBJ2-5|NA|12|few|TRBV30
CAWSGRSETQYF
TGTGCCTGGAGTGGCAGATCGGAGACCCAGTACTTC
>TRBJ1-3|NA|16|NA|TRBV9
CASSVAGTLSGNTIYF
TGTGCCAGCAGCGTAGCAGGGACTCTCTCTGGAAACACCATATATTTT
>TRBJ1-1|NA|15|NA|TRBV7-9
CASSLGGSGGTEAFF
TGTGCCAGCAGCTTAGGAGGGTCGGGAGGCACTGAAGCTTTCTTT
>TRBJ1-1|TRBD1|14|NA|TRBV19
CASSWGTGGTEAFF
TGTGCCAGTAGTTGGGGAACAGGGGGCACTGAAGCTTTCTTT
>TRBJ2-7|TRBD2|14|NA|TRBV28
CASSALGGKNEQYF
TGTGCCAGCAGCGCACTGGGGGGGAAGAACGAGCAGTACTTC
>TRBJ2-7|TRBD2|17|many|TRBV5-1
CASSLFATSGASGEQYF
TGCGCCAGCAGCTTGTTCGCTACTAGCGGGGCTTCTGGGGAGCAGTACTTC
>TRBJ2-1|TRBD1|15|NA|TRBV7-2
CASSPGQGRYNEQFF
TGTGCCAGCAGTCCGGGACAGGGTCGCTACAATGAGCAGTTCTTC
>TRBJ2-3|TRBD2|15|NA|TRBV5-4
CASSPGLAGLDTQYF
TGTGCCAGCAGCCCCGGACTAGCGGGGTTAGATACGCAGTATTTT
>TRBJ2-7|TRBD2|16|once|TRBV11-2
CASSPTSGRNTREQYF
TGTGCCAGCAGCCCTACTAGCGGGAGGAATACGAGGGAGCAGTACTTC
>TRBJ1-5|NA|15|once|TRBV4-1
CASSLVEQSNQPQHF
TGCGCCAGCAGTCTGGTCGAACAGAGCAATCAGCCCCAGCATTTT
>TRBJ2-3|NA|17|NA|TRBV11-3
CASSLDSASVGTDTQYF
TGTGCCAGCAGCTTAGATTCGGCTAGCGTGGGAACAGATACGCAGTATTTT
>TRBJ2-3|NA|16|NA|TRBV14
CASSPFGQGHGDTQYF
TGTGCCAGCAGCCCCTTTGGCCAGGGGCATGGAGATACGCAGTATTTT
>TRBJ2-1|TRBD2|16|NA|TRBV11-3
CASSLGGGSSYNEQFF
TGTGCCAGCAGCTTAGGCGGCGGGAGCTCCTACAATGAGCAGTTCTTC
>TRBJ2-5|TRBD2|16|NA|TRBV4-1
CASSQGWGGGRETQYF
TGCGCCAGCAGCCAAGGTTGGGGGGGTGGAAGAGAGACCCAGTACTTC
>TRBJ2-3|NA|15|NA|TRBV7-8
CASSIGTSFTDTQYF
TGTGCCAGCAGCATCGGTACCTCGTTCACAGATACGCAGTATTTT
>TRBJ1-4|TRBD1|13|NA|TRBV3-1/TRBV3-2
CASRQGVSEKLFF
TGTGCCAGCAGACAGGGGGTTTCGGAAAAACTGTTTTTT
>TRBJ1-6|TRBD1|18|NA|TRBV7-8
CASSLAPVRTGGGSPLHF
TGTGCCAGCAGCTTAGCCCCGGTTCGGACAGGGGGAGGCTCACCCCTCCACTTT
>TRBJ2-5|TRBD1|15|NA|TRBV28
CASTPPGQGSETQYF
TGTGCCAGCACCCCCCCGGGACAGGGTTCAGAGACCCAGTACTTC
>TRBJ1-4|NA|17|NA|TRBV3-1/TRBV3-2
CASSPVLFSATNEKLFF
TGTGCCAGCAGCCCCGTCCTTTTCAGTGCAACTAATGAAAAACTGTTTTTT
>TRBJ2-7|NA|13|NA|TRBV11-2
CASSFSLNYEQYF
TGTGCCAGCAGCTTCTCCCTTAACTACGAGCAGTACTTC
>TRBJ1-1|TRBD1|15|NA|TRBV29-1
CSVEKDRGRNTEAFF
TGCAGCGTTGAAAAGGACAGGGGAAGGAACACTGAAGCTTTCTTT
>TRBJ2-2|TRBD1|15|once|TRBV19
CASILTGGHTGELFF
TGTGCCAGTATCTTGACAGGGGGCCACACCGGGGAGCTGTTTTTT
>TRBJ2-7|NA|13|NA|TRBV30
CAWTELLSSEQYF
TGTGCCTGGACTGAACTTCTGAGTTCCGAGCAGTACTTC
>TRBJ2-1|NA|13|NA|TRBV28
CASQVPSYNEQFF
TGTGCCAGCCAGGTTCCCTCCTACAATGAGCAGTTCTTC
>TRBJ2-1|TRBD1|12|NA|TRBV28
CASSSRGHEQFF
TGTGCCAGCAGTTCCAGGGGGCATGAGCAGTTCTTC
>TRBJ2-2|TRBD1|16|NA|TRBV15
CATSRPGQGNTGELFF
TGTGCCACCAGCAGGCCGGGACAGGGGAACACCGGGGAGCTGTTTTTT
>TRBJ1-6|TRBD1|17|NA|TRBV28
CASYRQGAGSYNSPLHF
TGTGCCAGCTATAGACAGGGGGCTGGCTCCTATAATTCACCCCTCCACTTT
>TRBJ2-5|TRBD1|16|few|TRBV5-1
CASSGGTGGDVETQYF
TGCGCCAGCAGCGGGGGGACAGGGGGCGATGTGGAGACCCAGTACTTC
>TRBJ2-7|TRBD1|15|NA|TRBV6-5
CASRRPGQGRDEQYF
TGTGCCAGCAGGAGACCGGGACAGGGGAGAGACGAGCAGTACTTC